This T cell receptor beta chain was recovered during a study of blood T cell repertoires in COVID-19 (dated by TCRdb to 2020 to 2021). In terms of the full investigation: The collaborator samples originated in the United States, Italy and Spain and spanned the acute and convalescent phases of COVID-19. The samples were drawn from the first 160 participants of the ongoing ImmuneRACE study and from roughly 1,300 subjects provided by 6 global collaborators. The repertoires were released in a freely available public database meant as a resource for research on the immune response to SARS-CoV-2. The prospective study material was composed of cDNA or gDNA derived from T cells, B-cell-depleted T cells, or PBMCs. The sample metadata nearly always contained a de-identified subject ID, COVID-19 status, age in years and sex. Subjects who had been exposed to COVID-19, were actively infected with it, or had recovered from it provided the deeply sampled blood TCRbeta repertoires that made up the dataset. Where HLA class I and class II types were available, the types were taken from metadata supplied by the sample provider, not from assay-based typing. Summary of the overall study and its limitations: How much clinical and demographic metadata was included differed by source and by participant, and the metadata was provided uncurated.

V trim: 5 bases; J trim: 10 bases; unmatched bases: 5. The CDR3 covers 13 residues, taking in both the cysteine and the phenylalanine. Just the 39-base CDR3 DNA is kept, in frame starting at base 1. One collaborating source in Seattle enrolled patients while the patients were actively infected and followed the patients over time throughout the course of disease. The collaborating institutions used their own protocols to collect whole blood in K2EDTA tubes. For TCRbeta analysis, collaborators shipped samples in one of three forms: frozen whole blood, isolated PBMCs, or DNA extracted from either of those sample types. The immunoSEQ Assay, a bias-controlled multiplex PCR, was used to amplify TCRbeta CDR3 regions from genomic DNA. As for the authors' bioinformatics: Within the assay, amplification of reference gene primers was used to estimate how many nucleated cells each sample contained. Sequence reads were collapsed and filtered to measure the absolute abundance of every unique TCRbeta CDR3 rearrangement. Productive Simpson clonality was computed per sample as the square root of Simpson's diversity index over productive rearrangements. TCRdb re-hosts the immuneACCESS table, in-frame sequences only. Its copies lack some clones; in the studies checked, an unresolved V gene accounts for under half of them, and the cause for the rest is not known. The DNA gave D and trimming, while V, J and clone size come from that table. The sample data list about 55,000 clones, and around 90% of these were observed just once. Jointly, the top ten make up under 4% of the sample.

This clone came up once. The specificity of this receptor is unknown. Within one base of it there is no much larger clone, and no base qualities were kept. The specimen sequenced was peripheral blood. The chain couples TRBV12-3 or TRBV12-4 to TRBJ1-4; 9 nucleotides in the junction match TRBD1. The sequence was obtained from a man aged 40-49 years with COVID-19, enrolled during active disease. The DNA is TGTGCCAGCAGTGGGGGGACAGGGCGAAAACTGTTTTTT. The encoded protein is CASSGGTGRKLFF.